One and the same sample provided the 30 T cell receptor beta chains below, sequenced in a study of breast tumors, draining lymph nodes, adjacent tissues. Axillary draining lymph nodes of breast cancer patients supplied the node samples. TCRdb recomputed calls from the multiplex PCR reads with MiXCR, one row per CDR3 protein. This sample has some 170,000 distinct CDR3 sequences, with around 35% found just once. Material: axillary lymph node tissue. These receptors all stem from a female donor with breast cancer. Some clones in this sample may be carry-over from other donors' samples.

This clonotype appeared a single time. The gene calls are TRBV15 and TRBJ1-2; D unclear. Trimming removed 5 bases from V and 8 bases from J, with 15 bases in between. Germline V gene data show CDR1 as LNHNV and CDR2 as YYDKDF (reference sequence). CDR3 length: 13 amino acids. CDR3 DNA sequence: TGTGCCACCAGCCCAAGTAGGTCCTCAGGCTACACCTTC. Its translation: CATSPSRSSGYTF.

There are many counts of this clonotype. V is TRBV9 and J is TRBJ2-3; TRBD2 aligns across 11 bases. CDR1 and CDR2 from the germline V gene are SGDLS and YYNGEE. Trimming cost V 0 bases and J 5 bases; bases outside gene matches: 8. This CDR3 spans 17 amino acids. CDR3 loop: CASSVATTSGSVDTQYF. CDR3 nucleotide sequence: TGTGCCAGCAGCGTAGCCACTACTAGCGGGAGTGTAGATACGCAGTATTTT. Based on the CDR3 plus reference TRBV9 and TRBJ2-3, the full variable domain is DSGVTQTPKHLITATGQRVTLRCSPRSGDLSVYWYQQSLDQGLQFLIQYYNGEERAKGNILERFSAQQFPDLHSELNLSSLELGDSALYFCASSVATTSGSVDTQYFGPGTRLTVL.

This sequence joins TRBV7-9 and TRBJ2-5, with 16 nucleotides matching TRBD2. Germline lookup yields CDR1 SEHNR and CDR2 FQNEAQ (reference sequence). CDR3 size: 19 residues. V lost 1 base and J lost 1; bases outside the gene matches: 6. Here the CDR3 reads CASSLGRGTSGRGQETQYF. For the CDR3, the DNA is TGTGCCAGCAGCTTAGGAAGGGGGACTAGCGGGAGGGGCCAAGAGACCCAGTACTTC.

This clonotype came up many times. The chain recombines TRBV15 with TRBJ2-3; a possible D gene is TRBD2 (6 bases). Deletions cut 3 bases from V and 0 bases from J, with 13 bases between. The CDR3 contains 16 residues. Germline CDR1 and CDR2: LNHNV and YYDKDF (reference sequence). The CDR3 loop reads CATSRLAETSTDTQYF. The CDR3 region has the DNA TGTGCCACCAGCAGGTTAGCGGAGACTAGCACAGATACGCAGTATTTT.

The genes are TRBV24-1 and TRBJ2-1; 9 bases fit TRBD2. The CDR3 extends over 17 amino acids. The V gene's germline CDR1 is KGHDR and CDR2 SFDVKD. J was trimmed by 8 bases and V by 8 bases; bases with no gene match: 18. The CDR3 DNA is TGTGCCACCAATGACTCGATAGCGGGAGCCCTTCGCGATGAGCAGTTCTTC. Translation gives CATNDSIAGALRDEQFF.

The chain couples TRBV20-1 to TRBJ1-2, with 8 bases matching TRBD1. Germline assignment: CDR1 DFQATT and CDR2 SNEGSKA (reference sequence). This CDR3 contains 13 residues. Trimming removed 0 bases from V and 5 bases from J; junction bases left unmatched: 2. The CDR3 sequence is CSAREQGAYGYTF. The CDR3 region has the DNA TGCAGTGCTAGAGAGCAGGGGGCTTATGGCTACACCTTC.

Concerning this clonotype itself: At one end, the junction sequence differs from germline, possibly due to a read error. This chain uses TRBV6-5 with TRBJ2-5, with D perhaps matching TRBD1 or TRBD2 (5 bases each). The CDR3 length is 15 residues. CDR1 is MNHEY and CDR2 is SVGAGI in the germline V gene. In DNA, the CDR3 is TGTGCCAGCAGTCACTCGACCGGGGCACAAGGGACCCAGTACTTC. Residues: CASSHSTGAQGTQYF.

The table lists this clonotype with many counts. The CDR3 sequence is CATSRDQLRQGGYEQYF. CDR3 in DNA: TGTGCCACCAGCAGAGATCAATTAAGACAGGGGGGTTACGAGCAGTACTTC. V and J are TRBV15 and TRBJ2-7; TRBD1 aligns across 9 bases. Germline values: CDR1 LNHNV, CDR2 YYDKDF (reference sequence). V was pared by 0 bases and J by 4 bases, with 10 bases of the junction left unmatched. There are 17 residues in the CDR3. Full variable domain (rest looked up from reference TRBV15 and TRBJ2-7): DAMVIQNPRYQVTQFGKPVTLSCSQTLNHNVMYWYQQKSSQAPKLLFHYYDKDFNNEADTPDNFQSRRPNTSFCFLDIRSPGLGDTAMYLCATSRDQLRQGGYEQYFGPGTRLTVT.

This clonotype has a count of ten or more. The chain recombines TRBV28 with TRBJ2-7; D might be TRBD1 (6 bases). Germline V gene data show CDR1 as MDHEN and CDR2 as SYDVKM. The CDR3 runs 14 residues. Trimming removed 6 bases from V and 6 bases from J, with 18 bases in between. In DNA, the CDR3 is TGTGCCAGCAGACCACCGCGACAGGTGGGCGAGCAGTACTTC. Translating it yields CASRPPRQVGEQYF. Full variable domain (remainder filled in from reference TRBV28 and TRBJ2-7): DVKVTQSSRYLVKRTGEKVFLECVQDMDHENMFWYRQDPGLGLRLIYFSYDVKMKEKGDIPEGYSVSREKKERFSLILESASTNQTSMYLCASRPPRQVGEQYFGPGTRLTVT.

This clonotype was seen at least ten times. This chain connects TRBV10-1 to TRBJ2-7, with D perhaps TRBD1 (6 bases). Germline CDR1 reads WNHNN; CDR2 reads SYGVQD (reference sequence). The CDR3 spans 13 residues. V lost 3 bases and J 8 bases, leaving 14 bases between the germline ends. The CDR3 nucleotides read TGCGCCAGCAGTGATGGGGGCAGTTCCAAGCAGTACTTC. It specifies CASSDGGSSKQYF.

This clonotype came up many times. This sequence joins TRBV4-1 and TRBJ2-1; D is undetermined. The V gene's germline CDR1 is MGHRA and CDR2 YSYEKL. The CDR3 has 14 residues. V lost 6 bases to trimming and J lost 0 bases, with 9 bases between them. CDR3 sequence (DNA): TGCGCCAGCAGAATCCTTGCCTCCTACAATGAGCAGTTCTTC. Protein product: CASRILASYNEQFF.

Regarding this clonotype: Being one base from a much bigger clone, this may be a read error. This chain uses TRBV20-1 with TRBJ1-2, with D maybe TRBD1 (6 bases). The ends were cut back, 6 bases at V and 10 bases at J, with 21 bases in the middle. The CDR3 has 13 residues. The V gene's germline CDR1 is DFQATT and CDR2 SNEGSKA (reference sequence). CDR3 protein: CSATSGGRGAYTF. As DNA, the CDR3 is TGCAGTGCGACCTCTGGGGGCAGGGGTGCCTACACCTTC.

This clonotype was recorded at least ten times. The rearrangement links TRBV5-5 to TRBJ2-7; TRBD1 might be the D (6 bases). The ends were cut back, 3 bases at V and 0 bases at J, with 10 bases in the middle. Germline V gene lookup returns CDR1 SGHKS and CDR2 YYEKEE (reference sequence). The CDR3 covers 14 residues. The CDR3 region is CASSSGTFSYEQYF. In nucleotides, the CDR3 is TGTGCCAGCAGCTCTGGGACATTCTCCTACGAGCAGTACTTC.

This clonotype was seen a few times. This may be a read error: a much more frequent sequence differs by one nucleotide. The chain couples TRBV5-5 to TRBJ2-2, with TRBD2 identical over 12 bases. Germline V CDR1 and CDR2: SGHKS, YYEKEE (reference sequence). The ends lost 4 bases at V and 0 bases at J; junction bases unmatched: 7. The CDR3 totals 18 residues. The CDR3 DNA sequence: TGTGCCAGCAGCCCAACCCGGACTAGCGGGGCGAACACCGGGGAGCTGTTTTTT. Translating it yields CASSPTRTSGANTGELFF. The variable domain in full, completed from reference TRBV5-5 and TRBJ2-2, reads DAGVTQSPTHLIKTRGQQVTLRCSPISGHKSVSWYQQVLGQGPQFIFQYYEKEERGRGNFPDRFSARQFPNYSSELNVNALLLGDSALYLCASSPTRTSGANTGELFFGEGSRLTVL.

At least ten counts were recorded for this clonotype. The V gene is TRBV6-5, the J gene TRBJ1-3; a weak D match, TRBD1 (6 bases). Germline V lookup: CDR1 MNHEY, CDR2 SVGAGI. Between the trimmed V and J ends, which lost 4 bases and 8 bases, there was a span of 15 bases. This CDR3 comprises 14 residues. CDR3 residues: CASSSGTRVDTIYF. The CDR3 coding sequence is TGTGCCAGCAGTTCCGGGACAAGGGTTGACACCATATATTTT.

This chain uses TRBV25-1 with TRBJ1-5; 10 bases align to TRBD1. Germline trimming cut 7 bases from V and 4 bases from J; bases unmatched to any gene: 7. The CDR3 runs 15 residues. Germline V gene sequence: CDR1 MGHDK, CDR2 SYGVNS. CDR3 in amino acids: CASTHGDRGNQPQHF. Written as DNA, the CDR3 is TGTGCCAGCACTCACGGGGACAGGGGTAATCAGCCCCAGCATTTT.

This clonotype turned up a few times. This may be a read error: a much more frequent sequence differs by one nucleotide. The conserved phenylalanine or tryptophan normally closing the CDR3 is absent here, so this likely arose from a read error. V usage is TRBV9 and J usage is TRBJ1-2; possible D gene TRBD1, 6 bases. In germline, CDR1 is SGDLS, CDR2 YYNGEE. This CDR3 contains 13 residues. Trimming stripped 3 bases from V and 5 bases from J, with 11 bases between. The CDR3 bases are TGTGCCAGCAGCGAAGGACAGACGTATGGCTACACCTCC. Its protein is CASSEGQTYGYTS.

The chain carries TRBV9 and TRBJ2-1, with D perhaps TRBD1 or TRBD2 (5 bases each). CDR3 length: 15 amino acids. Deletions cut 5 bases from V and 2 bases from J, with 14 bases between. Germline loops: CDR1 SGDLS, CDR2 YYNGEE. The CDR3 region is CASSASRVAYNEQFF. CDR3 bases: TGTGCCAGCAGTGCTAGCAGGGTAGCCTACAATGAGCAGTTCTTC. The full variable domain, its missing parts supplied by reference TRBV9 and TRBJ2-1, is DSGVTQTPKHLITATGQRVTLRCSPRSGDLSVYWYQQSLDQGLQFLIQYYNGEERAKGNILERFSAQQFPDLHSELNLSSLELGDSALYFCASSASRVAYNEQFFGPGTRLTVL.

The chain uses TRBV6-6 and TRBJ2-7; the D is unclear. Trimming shortened V by 5 bases and J by 4 bases, and 9 bases separated the two germline ends. The CDR3 is 12 residues long. Germline CDR1 and CDR2: MNHNY and SVGAGI (reference sequence). The CDR3 reads CASSPGWYEQYF. Written as DNA, the CDR3 is TGTGCCAGCAGTCCCGGGTGGTACGAGCAGTACTTC.

In this sample, this clonotype turned up once. The chain links TRBV2 to TRBJ1-5; D is perhaps TRBD1 (6 bases). CDR1 SNHLY and CDR2 FYNNEI come from the germline V gene. The CDR3 runs 14 residues. V was pared by 6 bases and J by 11 bases, with 20 bases between. CDR3 nucleotides: TGTGCCAGCAGGGGCCGCGGACAGCAAGAGACCCAGCATTTT. Amino acids: CASRGRGQQETQHF.

This clonotype was counted ten times or more. The rearrangement links TRBV20-1 to TRBJ2-7, with D unresolved. Trimming removed 2 bases from V and 3 bases from J, with 11 bases in between. Germline V gene lookup returns CDR1 DFQATT and CDR2 SNEGSKA (reference sequence). The CDR3 has 13 residues. The CDR3 here is CSARLPGIYEQYF. Written as DNA, the CDR3 is TGCAGTGCTAGATTGCCCGGAATCTACGAGCAGTACTTC.

The chain couples TRBV30 to TRBJ2-7; 9 nucleotides agree with TRBD1. J gave up 4 bases and V 3 bases, and 4 bases lay outside the gene matches. Germline-derived CDR1 and CDR2 are GTSNPN and SVGIG (reference sequence). CDR3 length: 13 residues. The CDR3 region has the DNA TGTGCCTGGAGCCGGACAGGGGAATACGAGCAGTACTTC. As protein: CAWSRTGEYEQYF.

This clonotype has a count of ten or more. This chain joins TRBV27 and TRBJ2-7; no clear D gene. The CDR3 has 13 amino acids. In germline, CDR1 is MNHEY, CDR2 SMNVEV (reference sequence). V was cut by 3 bases and J by 7 bases, with 13 bases left in between. The CDR3 bases are TGTGCCAGCAGTTTGCGTGGCCCTTGGGAGCAGTACTTC. Its translation is CASSLRGPWEQYF.

This clonotype appeared many times. The genes are TRBV4-2 and TRBJ2-7; D is perhaps TRBD2 (5 bases). The CDR3 length is 13 residues. Trimming shortened V by 3 bases and J by 5 bases, and 11 bases separated the two germline ends. Germline CDR1 LGHNA, CDR2 YNFKEQ. CDR3 residues: CASSQERDDEQYF. The DNA of the CDR3 is TGTGCCAGCAGCCAGGAGAGGGATGACGAGCAGTACTTC.

As concerns this clonotype: A much larger clonotype is one base distant, so this may be a read error. This chain connects TRBV7-9 to TRBJ2-3, with TRBD2 as a possible D gene (6 bases). Germline V lookup: CDR1 SEHNR, CDR2 FQNEAQ (reference sequence). The CDR3 covers 15 residues. The CDR3 sequence: CASSYSAGITDAQYF. The CDR3 region has the DNA TGTGCCAGCAGTTACTCTGCGGGGATAACAGATGCGCAGTATTTT.

The rearrangement uses TRBV6-4 and TRBJ1-2, with a tentative D call TRBD1 (6 bases). CDR1 and CDR2 from the germline V gene are MRHNA and SNTAGT. Trimming pared 8 bases from V and 9 bases from J, leaving 19 bases between. The CDR3 extends over 13 amino acids. CDR3: CASRAEGGQRYTF. CDR3 sequence (DNA): TGTGCCAGCCGAGCGGAGGGGGGACAACGCTACACCTTC.

As to this clonotype: A clone one base away is much larger, so this may be a read error. The V gene is TRBV12-3 or TRBV12-4, the J gene TRBJ1-2; D is ambiguous. The CDR3 spans 13 residues. The V gene lost 4 bases and the J gene lost 7 bases, with 13 bases spanning the gap. CDR3 sequence: CASSYPPRSGYTF. CDR3 nucleotide sequence: TGTGCCAGCAGTTACCCCCCCCGGAGTGGCTACACCTTC.

This clonotype was observed a handful of times. A much more abundant neighbour one base away suggests this may be a read error. This CDR3 fails to terminate in the conserved phenylalanine or tryptophan, so it likely reflects a read error. The J gene is TRBJ2-7, the V gene TRBV4-2; D not certain. CDR3 length: 12 amino acids. The germline V gene encodes CDR1 LGHNA and CDR2 YNFKEQ. CDR3 residues: CASSQGSFEQYS. In nucleotides, the CDR3 is TGTGCCAGCAGCCAAGGATCCTTCGAGCAGTACTCC.

This clonotype was recorded at least ten times. With a much larger clone just one base away, this may be a read error. This chain connects TRBV24-1 to TRBJ2-3; 12 bases are shared with TRBD2. The CDR3 loop spans 14 amino acids. Germline values: CDR1 KGHDR, CDR2 SFDVKD. CDR3 nucleotide sequence: TGTGCCACCTCCGGGACTAGCGGGTTAGATACGCGGTATTTT. Translating it yields CATSGTSGLDTRYF.

In this sample, this clonotype turned up a few times. At one boundary the junction diverges from the germline segment, which might be a read error. The V call is TRBV20-1, the J call TRBJ1-6; D ambiguous. The CDR3 loop spans 16 amino acids. The germline V gene encodes CDR1 DFQATT and CDR2 SNEGSKA (reference sequence). CDR3 protein: CSARGIWLQADSPLHF. The CDR3 DNA sequence: TGCAGTGCTAGGGGTATCTGGCTCCAAGCGGATTCGCCCCTCCACTTT.